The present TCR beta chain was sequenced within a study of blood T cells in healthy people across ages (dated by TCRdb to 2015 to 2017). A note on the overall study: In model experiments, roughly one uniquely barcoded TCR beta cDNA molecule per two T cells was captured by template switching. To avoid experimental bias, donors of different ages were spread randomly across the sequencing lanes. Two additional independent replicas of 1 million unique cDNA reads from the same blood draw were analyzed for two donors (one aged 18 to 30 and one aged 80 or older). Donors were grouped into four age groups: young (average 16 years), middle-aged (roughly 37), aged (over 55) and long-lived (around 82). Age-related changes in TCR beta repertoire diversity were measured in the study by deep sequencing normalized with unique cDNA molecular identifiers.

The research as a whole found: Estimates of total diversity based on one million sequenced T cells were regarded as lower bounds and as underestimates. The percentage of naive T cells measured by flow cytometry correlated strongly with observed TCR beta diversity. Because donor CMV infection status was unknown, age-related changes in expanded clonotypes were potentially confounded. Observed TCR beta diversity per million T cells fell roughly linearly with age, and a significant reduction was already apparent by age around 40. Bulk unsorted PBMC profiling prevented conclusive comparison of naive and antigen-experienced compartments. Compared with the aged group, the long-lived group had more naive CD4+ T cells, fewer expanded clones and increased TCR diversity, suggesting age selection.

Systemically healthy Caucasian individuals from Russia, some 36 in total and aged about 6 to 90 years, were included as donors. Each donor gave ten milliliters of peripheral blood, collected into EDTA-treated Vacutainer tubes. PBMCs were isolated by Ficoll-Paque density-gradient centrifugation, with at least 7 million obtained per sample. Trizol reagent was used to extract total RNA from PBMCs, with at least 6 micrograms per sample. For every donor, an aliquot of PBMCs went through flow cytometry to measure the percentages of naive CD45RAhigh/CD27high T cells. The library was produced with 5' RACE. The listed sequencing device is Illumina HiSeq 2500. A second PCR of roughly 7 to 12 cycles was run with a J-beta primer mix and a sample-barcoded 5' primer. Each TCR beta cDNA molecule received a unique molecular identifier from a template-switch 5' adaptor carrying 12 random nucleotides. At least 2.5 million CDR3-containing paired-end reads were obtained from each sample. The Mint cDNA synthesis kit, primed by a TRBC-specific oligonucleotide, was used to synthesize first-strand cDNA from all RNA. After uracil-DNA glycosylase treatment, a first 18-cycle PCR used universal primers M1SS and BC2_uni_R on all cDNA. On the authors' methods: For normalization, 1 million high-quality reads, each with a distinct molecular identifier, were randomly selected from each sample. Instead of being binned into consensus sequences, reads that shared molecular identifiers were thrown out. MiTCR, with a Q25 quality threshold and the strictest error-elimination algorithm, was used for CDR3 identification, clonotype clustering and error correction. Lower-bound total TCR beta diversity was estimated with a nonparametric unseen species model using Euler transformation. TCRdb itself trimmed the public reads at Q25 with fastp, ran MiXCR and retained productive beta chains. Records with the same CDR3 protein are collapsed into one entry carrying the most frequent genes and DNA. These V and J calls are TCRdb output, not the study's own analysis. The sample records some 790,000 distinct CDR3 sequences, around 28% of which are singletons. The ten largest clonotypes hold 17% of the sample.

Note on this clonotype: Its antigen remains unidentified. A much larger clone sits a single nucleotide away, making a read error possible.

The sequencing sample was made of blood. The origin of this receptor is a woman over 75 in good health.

The DNA sequence is TGTGCCGGCAGGGGGACAGAATACAATGAGCAGTTCTTC. The translation is CAGRGTEYNEQFF. The receptor chain draws on TRBV28 and TRBJ2-1, with 7 bases aligning to TRBD1. Taken from cysteine to phenylalanine, the CDR3 has 13 residues. The retained sequence is limited to the CDR3, 39 bases, with the frame set at the first base. From a lookup of the germline V gene, CDR1 and CDR2 are MDHEN and SYDVKM.